These T cell receptor beta chains were read from a single sample in a study of T cells in Graves' hyperthyroidism and ophthalmopathy. TCRdb recomputed calls from the multiplex PCR reads with MiXCR, one row per CDR3 protein. The repertoire includes around 300,000 distinct CDR3 sequences, approximately 14% of them detected once, and around 8% sits in the top ten. Specimen: blood. The receptors here all came from a woman aged 40 to 50 with Graves' hyperthyroidism. Each CDR3 is given with its conserved first and last residue.

TRBJ2-1 | TRBV19 | 16 | CASSIPSDSSYNEQFF
TRBJ1-1 | TRBV30 | 12 | CAWNSVGGEAFF
TRBJ2-5 | TRBV12-3/TRBV12-4 | 13 | CASSFARKETQYF
TRBJ2-2 | TRBV6-1 | 14 | CATQSHGNTGELFF
TRBJ2-2 | TRBV7-6 | 15 | CASSLRQGGSGELFF
TRBJ2-1 | TRBV29-1 | 13 | CSVELSGTNEQFF
TRBJ2-2 | TRBV2 | 14 | CASSGATRGGELFF
TRBJ2-7 | TRBV28 | 14 | CASSLLAKLYEQYF
TRBJ2-7 | TRBV7-9 | 14 | CASRDSGRAGEQYF
TRBJ2-2 | TRBV6-2/TRBV6-3 | 16 | CAGRAPGVHGTGELFF
TRBJ2-3 | TRBV18 | 14 | CASSGQSFTDTQYF
TRBJ2-3 | TRBV10-2 | 13 | CACGTSDTDTQYF
TRBJ2-5 | TRBV7-8 | 16 | CASSPLAAGVGETQYF
TRBJ2-7 | TRBV7-9 | 17 | CASSLVVGSPGDYEQYF
TRBJ2-2 | TRBV7-9 | 13 | CASSNLADGELFF
TRBJ2-7 | TRBV20-1 | 12 | CSAAREPYEQYF
TRBJ2-2 | TRBV4-1 | 16 | CASSQDMRAPTGELFF
TRBJ1-3 | TRBV29-1 | 12 | CSVLASGNTIYF
TRBJ2-1 | TRBV29-1 | 12 | CSVGPLTDEQFF
TRBJ2-1 | TRBV24-1 | 19 | CATSDPGLAQPSAYNEQFF
TRBJ2-5 | TRBV30 | 12 | CAWSPGGETQYF
TRBJ1-2 | TRBV6-2/TRBV6-3 | 12 | CASSPDASGYTF
TRBJ2-1 | TRBV15 | 19 | CATSGGTMRTLRSYNEQFF
TRBJ2-7 | TRBV4-1 | 18 | CASSQEEVQVSGTYEQYF
TRBJ2-5 | TRBV7-9 | 16 | CASSFTGTEVIETQYF
TRBJ1-6 | TRBV20-1 | 15 | CSARVDKGLSSPLHF
TRBJ1-5 | TRBV6-1 | 13 | CASGEGSNQPQHF
TRBJ1-5 | TRBV2 | 12 | CASRNSNQPQHF
TRBJ2-2 | TRBV19 | 15 | CASSIAGRGTGELFF
TRBJ1-4 | TRBV5-1 | 15 | CASSNQGVTNEKLFF
TRBJ2-1 | TRBV6-1 | 16 | CASRPVGGSSYNEQFF
TRBJ2-2 | TRBV6-5 | 17 | CASSYSKPPGGTGELFF
TRBJ1-5 | TRBV6-5 | 14 | CASTSRRGNQPQHF
TRBJ1-2 | TRBV4-3 | 15 | CASSQDLWGDYGYTF
TRBJ2-5 | TRBV10-3 | 15 | CAISESVGGMETQYF
TRBJ2-1 | TRBV20-1 | 14 | CSANILRGDNEQFF
TRBJ2-5 | TRBV28 | 15 | CASKPSHGVGETQYF
TRBJ2-5 | TRBV7-9 | 16 | CASSSEGTGGSETQYF
TRBJ1-4 | TRBV7-9 | 14 | CASSLAGPNEKLFF
TRBJ2-3 | TRBV6-1 | 15 | CASKLRLEVTDTQYF
TRBJ1-1 | TRBV5-6 | 14 | CASSFREIRGEAFF
TRBJ2-3 | TRBV10-2 | 16 | CASKELAGGLTDTQYF
TRBJ1-2 | TRBV6-1 | 12 | CASSGNRVGYTF
TRBJ2-5 | TRBV19 | 15 | CASSKTEGGQETQYF
TRBJ1-2 | TRBV20-1 | 13 | CSAQGQGNYGYTF
TRBJ1-5 | TRBV2 | 13 | CASTLGQSQPQHF
TRBJ2-1 | TRBV2 | 12 | CASSQDWNEQFF
TRBJ1-4 | TRBV5-8 | 14 | CASSSGQGNEKLFF
TRBJ1-2 | TRBV29-1 | 13 | CSVAARDFNGYTF
TRBJ2-7 | TRBV20-1 | 15 | CSARDWASGPLEQYF
TRBJ1-2 | TRBV11-2 | 13 | CASSLARGYGYTF
TRBJ1-2 | TRBV20-1 | 16 | CSARVWEDTLGYGYTF
TRBJ1-6 | TRBV20-1 | 14 | CSASAGTGTSPLHF